This T cell receptor beta chain was captured by sequencing in a study of blood T cell repertoires in COVID-19. TCRdb's copy holds only in-frame clones and misses some; the assay was immunoSEQ multiplex PCR. The sample has around 330,000 clones; approximately 90% are singletons. The CDR3 contains 16 residues. Germline CDR1 is SGHDT and CDR2 is YYEEEE. The V gene lost 0 bases and the J gene lost 9 bases, with 21 bases spanning the gap. This clone has only one observation. The material sequenced was peripheral blood. This chain uses TRBV5-6 with TRBJ1-1; TRBD1 might be the D (5 bases). The clonotype comes from a woman aged 25 to 39 with COVID-19, enrolled during active disease. In DNA, the CDR3 is TGTGCCAGCAGCTTGGCCAGGGCGGTATTTCCCTCGAAAGCTTTCTTT. Translated, it gives CASSLARAVFPSKAFF.